The 32 T cell receptor beta chains given below trace back to one sample, sequenced in a study of cytomegalovirus exposure and HLA in healthy donors. The table came from immunoSEQ multiplex PCR; TCRdb's copy has only in-frame clones and leaves some out. The sample lists roughly 330,000 clones; 87% were seen once. The specimen sequenced was PBMCs. The origin of the receptors is a woman aged 25-40 years in good health and CMV-seropositive.

A few counts support this clone. The rearrangement joins TRBV29-1 to TRBJ2-2; D ambiguous. The length of the CDR3 is 11 residues. Germline values: CDR1 SQVTM, CDR2 ANQGSEA. Trimming stripped 7 bases from V and 5 bases from J, with 8 bases between. The chain's CDR3 is CSGSRTGELFF. The CDR3 DNA follows: TGCAGCGGTAGTCGGACCGGGGAGCTGTTTTTT.

The chain uses TRBV18 and TRBJ1-5; TRBD1 might be the D (5 bases). Germline V gives CDR1 KGHSH, CDR2 LQKENI. Trimming took off 1 base at V and 2 bases at J, with 12 bases between the two ends. The length of the CDR3 is 16 residues. The CDR3 region has the DNA TGTGCCAGCTCACCACGGCTCGGGACGCGCAATCAGCCCCAGCATTTT. It encodes CASSPRLGTRNQPQHF. Supplemented by reference TRBV18 and TRBJ1-5, the full variable domain reads NAGVMQNPRHLVRRRGQEARLRCSPMKGHSHVYWYRQLPEEGLKFMVYLQKENIIDESGMPKERFSAEFPKEGPSILRIQQVVRGDSAAYFCASSPRLGTRNQPQHFGDGTRLSIL.

The CDR3 reads CAWKSTSYEQYF. CDR3 bases: TGTGCCTGGAAAAGCACGTCCTACGAGCAGTACTTC. The chain links TRBV30 to TRBJ2-7; D gene uncertain. Per the germline V gene, CDR1 is GTSNPN and CDR2 is SVGIG (reference sequence). V was cut by 4 bases and J by 1 base, with 8 bases left in between. This CDR3 spans 12 amino acids. Together with reference TRBV30 and TRBJ2-7, the CDR3 gives the full variable domain: SQTIHQWPATLVQPVGSPLSLECTVEGTSNPNLYWYRQAAGRGLQLLFYSVGIGQISSEVPQNLSASRPQDRQFILSSKKLLLSDSGFYLCAWKSTSYEQYFGPGTRLTVT.

The chain uses TRBV10-3 and TRBJ2-7; TRBD2 might be the D (7 bases). V lost 7 bases to trimming and J lost 6 bases, with 16 bases between them. Germline CDR1 ENHRY, CDR2 SYGVKD. This CDR3 spans 13 amino acids. CDR3 in amino acids: CAIMGGGSGEQYF. The CDR3 DNA reads as TGTGCCATCATGGGAGGGGGTTCAGGCGAGCAGTACTTC.

The chain uses TRBV13 and TRBJ2-7; 16 bases agree with TRBD2. Trimming removed 4 bases from V and 6 bases from J; junction bases left unmatched: 6. Germline V gene sequence: CDR1 PRHDT, CDR2 FYEKMQ (reference sequence). The CDR3 is 16 residues long. The CDR3 is CASSWGLAGGHSEQYF. Here the CDR3 DNA reads TGTGCCAGCAGCTGGGGACTAGCGGGGGGGCATTCCGAGCAGTACTTC.

This clone was picked up one time. This chain uses TRBV10-3 with TRBJ1-1; TRBD1 matches at 7 bases. Germline values: CDR1 ENHRY, CDR2 SYGVKD. The CDR3 length is 16 residues. V was pared by 0 bases and J by 2 bases, with 6 bases of the junction left unmatched. DNA of the CDR3: TGTGCCATCAGTGAGTCTGAGGGGGCGGGTAACACTGAAGCTTTCTTT. Its translation is CAISESEGAGNTEAFF.

This clone occurred once. This chain joins TRBV4-2 and TRBJ1-2; 7 nucleotides line up with TRBD1. CDR3 length equals 17 residues. CDR1 and CDR2 (germline): LGHNA, YNFKEQ. V shed 0 bases, J shed 8 bases, and the junction held 15 bases outside the gene matches. The chain's CDR3 is CASSQDARSAGQRGYTF. DNA for the CDR3: TGTGCCAGCAGCCAAGATGCTAGGTCCGCGGGACAGCGGGGCTACACCTTC.

In nucleotides, the CDR3 is TGCGCCAGCAGCCAAGGTGAACGGGTTGGGGCCACAGATACGCAGTATTTT. Residues: CASSQGERVGATDTQYF. The chain combines TRBV4-1 with TRBJ2-3; D possibly corresponds to TRBD1 (5 bases). The CDR3 sequence is 17 residues long. The ends were cut back, 1 base at V and 2 bases at J, with 16 bases in the middle. CDR1 and CDR2 (germline): MGHRA, YSYEKL.

The V and J genes are TRBV5-6 and TRBJ2-7; D unclear. From germline, CDR1 is SGHDT and CDR2 YYEEEE. V lost 2 bases to trimming and J lost 7 bases, with 7 bases between them. There are 11 residues in the CDR3. This chain's CDR3 is CASSFSGEQYF. CDR3 in DNA: TGTGCCAGCAGCTTTTCCGGAGAGCAGTACTTC.

This chain links TRBV4-3 with TRBJ2-7; D may be TRBD1 (5 bases). Germline CDR1 is LGHNA and CDR2 is YSLEER. V lost 0 bases to trimming and J lost 2 bases, with 17 bases between them. The CDR3 consists of 17 residues. The CDR3 coding sequence is TGCGCCAGCAGCCAAGAGGCAGAAGTTGACAGAACCTACGAGCAGTACTTC. It encodes CASSQEAEVDRTYEQYF.

The V call is TRBV6-6, the J call TRBJ1-5; D perhaps matches TRBD1 (6 bases). The germline gives CDR1 MNHNY, CDR2 SVGAGI (reference sequence). V lost 7 bases and J 6 bases, leaving 13 bases between the germline ends. This CDR3 has 13 residues. The chain's CDR3 is CASTPRGAQPQHF. In DNA form, the CDR3 reads TGTGCCAGCACCCCCCGGGGGGCTCAGCCCCAGCATTTT.

This sequence joins TRBV7-2 and TRBJ1-1, with unresolved D. The CDR3 extends over 12 amino acids. CDR1 and CDR2 (germline): SGHTA, FQGNSA. Trimming left V 4 bases short and J 10 bases short, with 13 bases between. In DNA form, the CDR3 reads TGTGCCAGCAGCTACTTTAGCCGAGGAGCTTTCTTT. Translated, it gives CASSYFSRGAFF. The full variable domain, its missing parts supplied by reference TRBV7-2 and TRBJ1-1, is GAGVSQSPSNKVTEKGKDVELRCDPISGHTALYWYRQSLGQGLEFLIYFQGNSAPDKSGLPSDRFSAERTGGSVSTLTIQRTQQEDSAVYLCASSYFSRGAFFGQGTRLTVV.

About this clone: Other nucleotide sequences from this sample produce the same CDR3. V usage is TRBV4-3 and J usage is TRBJ2-6; D ambiguous. Germline V gene lookup returns CDR1 LGHNA and CDR2 YSLEER. V lost 0 bases, J lost 0 bases, and 6 bases lay in between. CDR3 length: 16 residues. This CDR3 reads CASSQDGTSGANVLTF. In DNA, the CDR3 is TGCGCCAGCAGCCAAGATGGTACCTCTGGGGCCAACGTCCTGACTTTC.

The chain carries TRBV6-5 and TRBJ1-1, with a possible D match to TRBD1 (5 bases). The germline CDR1 and CDR2 sequences are MNHEY and SVGAGI. V gave up 4 bases and J gave up 9 bases, with 15 bases separating them. The CDR3 extends over 13 amino acids. The CDR3 nucleotides read TGTGCCAGCAGTTTCGGGGCAGACGGACAAGCTTTCTTT. Its translation is CASSFGADGQAFF.

The CDR3 spells CASSYSMTDSYEQYF. CDR3 DNA sequence: TGTGCCAGCAGTTACTCGATGACGGATTCCTACGAGCAGTACTTC. The chain combines TRBV6-5 with TRBJ2-7, with D unclear. Per germline, CDR1 MNHEY and CDR2 SVGAGI. The ends were cut back, 0 bases at V and 1 base at J, with 10 bases in the middle. This CDR3 comprises 15 residues.

V and J are TRBV10-3 and TRBJ2-3; 7 bases align to TRBD1. The germline V gene has CDR1 ENHRY and CDR2 SYGVKD. After removal of 8 bases from V and 3 bases from J, the junction contained 14 bases not matched to a gene. This CDR3 is built from 16 residues. CDR3 in DNA: TGTGCCATCGCTACGACAGGGCTGACGGGAACAGATACGCAGTATTTT. Translated, it gives CAIATTGLTGTDTQYF.

The chain employs TRBV15 and TRBJ1-5; 8 bases are a match to TRBD1. The junction had 4 bases not matched to a gene; V was cut back by 2 bases and J by 4 bases. The CDR3 is 15 amino acids. Germline CDR1 is LNHNV and CDR2 is YYDKDF (reference sequence). The CDR3 protein is CATSRYRTGNQPQHF. The CDR3 coding sequence is TGTGCCACCAGCAGATATCGGACAGGGAATCAGCCCCAGCATTTT.

V and J are TRBV28 and TRBJ2-7; 9 bases align to TRBD1. The V and J ends lost 6 bases and 0 bases, in that order; junction bases with no gene match: 15. The CDR3 spans 18 residues. Germline CDR1 is MDHEN and CDR2 is SYDVKM. This chain's CDR3 is CASSPGTGFSKSSYEQYF. In nucleotides, the CDR3 is TGTGCCAGCAGCCCCGGGACAGGGTTCTCGAAGTCCTCCTACGAGCAGTACTTC.

V is TRBV7-6 and J is TRBJ1-1, with D unresolved. The CDR3 extends over 13 amino acids. Trimming removed 1 base at V and 3 bases at J, with 6 bases between. Germline V gives CDR1 SGHVS, CDR2 FNYEAQ. CDR3 in amino acids: CASSLGSYTEAFF. DNA of the CDR3: TGTGCCAGCAGCTTAGGGTCGTACACTGAAGCTTTCTTT.

The count of this clone is one. The chain uses TRBV5-1 and TRBJ1-2, with D perhaps matching TRBD1 (6 bases). The CDR3 runs to 13 residues. The V end was cut by 9 bases, the J end by 8 bases, with 20 bases between. From germline, CDR1 is SGHRS and CDR2 YFSETQ. CDR3: CATAQGTSGGYTF. The CDR3, as DNA: TGCGCCACCGCCCAGGGGACCTCTGGGGGCTACACCTTC.

V usage is TRBV7-2 and J usage is TRBJ2-7; 11 bases agree with TRBD2. Germline CDR1 SGHTA, CDR2 FQGNSA. The V segment lost 6 bases and the J segment 2 bases; nucleotides outside the gene matches: 6. CDR3 size: 15 residues. The chain's CDR3 is CASRHGTSGAYEQYF. Here the CDR3 DNA reads TGTGCCAGCAGACACGGGACTAGCGGAGCCTACGAGCAGTACTTC.

The chain couples TRBV5-6 to TRBJ1-1; no clear D. With 4 bases removed from V and 1 base from J, the gap between germline ends came to 14 bases. The CDR3 is 15 amino acids. CDR1 and CDR2 (germline): SGHDT, YYEEEE. The CDR3 coding sequence is TGTGCCAGCAGCATATTAGGCGGAAAGAACACTGAAGCTTTCTTT. Protein sequence: CASSILGGKNTEAFF.

This chain connects TRBV4-3 to TRBJ2-2; the match to TRBD2 covers 11 bases. CDR1 and CDR2 from the germline V gene are LGHNA and YSLEER. This CDR3 has 19 residues. The V gene end was trimmed by 0 bases and the J gene end by 0 bases; junction bases not matched to a gene: 6. The CDR3 region has the DNA TGCGCCAGCAGCCAAGATAGACTAGCGGGGAGGGCGAACACCGGGGAGCTGTTTTTT. Its protein is CASSQDRLAGRANTGELFF.

The CDR3 sequence is CSVEGAWAGVNTEAFF. Here the CDR3 DNA reads TGCAGCGTTGAAGGGGCGTGGGCAGGGGTGAACACTGAAGCTTTCTTT. The V gene is TRBV29-1, the J gene TRBJ1-1; possibly TRBD1 for D (6 bases). CDR3 length: 16 amino acids. The V end lost 1 base, the J end lost 0 bases, and 15 bases lay between the germline ends. The germline V gene encodes CDR1 SQVTM and CDR2 ANQGSEA. Looking up the rest from reference TRBV29-1 and TRBJ1-1 gives the full variable domain: SAVISQKPSRDICQRGTSLTIQCQVDSQVTMMFWYRQQPGQSLTLIATANQGSEATYESGFVIDKFPISRPNLTFSTLTVSNMSPEDSSIYLCSVEGAWAGVNTEAFFGQGTRLTVV.

The rearrangement links TRBV7-2 to TRBJ1-2, with 7 bases identical to TRBD1. V shed 5 bases, J shed 2 bases, and the junction held 8 bases outside the gene matches. Germline V gene lookup returns CDR1 SGHTA and CDR2 FQGNSA. The CDR3 covers 15 residues. CDR3 residues: CASSPGGQLNYGYTF. The DNA of the CDR3 is TGTGCCAGCAGCCCAGGGGGGCAATTAAACTATGGCTACACCTTC.

This clone appeared a single time. This chain connects TRBV28 to TRBJ2-3; no firm D call. The CDR3 extends over 14 amino acids. Trimming shortened V by 5 bases and J by 1 base, and 10 bases separated the two germline ends. Germline CDR1 is MDHEN and CDR2 is SYDVKM. The CDR3 protein is CASSPPSRTDTQYF. The CDR3 region has the DNA TGTGCCAGCAGTCCCCCTTCCCGCACAGATACGCAGTATTTT.

The J gene is TRBJ2-7, the V gene TRBV2, with D tentatively TRBD1 or TRBD2 (5 bases each). The CDR3 runs 11 residues. Germline loops: CDR1 SNHLY, CDR2 FYNNEI. Trimming left V 9 bases short and J 7 bases short, with 13 bases between. CDR3 DNA: TGTGCCAGTACAGGCACGGGAGAGCAGTACTTC. Translation: CASTGTGEQYF.

The V gene is TRBV6-5, the J gene TRBJ1-1; D is uncertain. The CDR3 is 13 amino acids. V was shortened by 8 bases and J by 1 base, with 11 bases between the two germline ends. Germline V gene lookup returns CDR1 MNHEY and CDR2 SVGAGI. In nucleotides, the CDR3 is TGTGCCAGCTATAGACGGGGGAACACTGAAGCTTTCTTT. The encoded protein is CASYRRGNTEAFF.

The chain has TRBV27 and TRBJ1-2; perhaps TRBD1 as D (5 bases). With 4 bases removed from V and 4 bases from J, the gap between germline ends came to 10 bases. Germline CDR1 reads MNHEY; CDR2 reads SMNVEV (reference sequence). The CDR3 sequence is 13 residues long. The CDR3 nucleotides are TGTGCCAGCAGTTGGGGGTGGGGCTATGGCTACACCTTC. Translation: CASSWGWGYGYTF.

This chain connects TRBV7-2 to TRBJ2-2, with unresolved D. The CDR3 has 15 amino acids. V was clipped by 3 bases and J by 3 bases, with 11 bases between them. The germline gives CDR1 SGHTA, CDR2 FQGNSA. CDR3 loop: CASSLLGQDTGELFF. The DNA of the CDR3 is TGTGCCAGCAGCTTGTTAGGCCAGGACACCGGGGAGCTGTTTTTT. Together with reference TRBV7-2 and TRBJ2-2, the CDR3 gives the full variable domain: GAGVSQSPSNKVTEKGKDVELRCDPISGHTALYWYRQSLGQGLEFLIYFQGNSAPDKSGLPSDRFSAERTGGSVSTLTIQRTQQEDSAVYLCASSLLGQDTGELFFGEGSRLTVL.

This chain joins TRBV2 and TRBJ2-3, with TRBD1 matching 9 bases. Losses at the gene ends were 6 bases for V and 1 base for J; bases not matched to a gene: 5. CDR3 length equals 15 residues. Germline loops: CDR1 SNHLY, CDR2 FYNNEI. CDR3 in amino acids: CASSQTGGGTDTQYF. For the CDR3, the DNA is TGTGCCAGCAGCCAAACAGGGGGCGGCACAGATACGCAGTATTTT.

The table lists this clone with a count of one. The chain is built from TRBV27 and TRBJ1-5, with TRBD1 identical over 7 bases. With V trimmed by 0 bases and J by 1 base, 6 bases remained unmatched. Germline V gene data show CDR1 as MNHEY and CDR2 as SMNVEV (reference sequence). This CDR3 region has 17 residues. For the CDR3, the DNA is TGTGCCAGCAGTTTATCCGGGACAGCTCGGAGCAATCAGCCCCAGCATTTT. This encodes CASSLSGTARSNQPQHF.